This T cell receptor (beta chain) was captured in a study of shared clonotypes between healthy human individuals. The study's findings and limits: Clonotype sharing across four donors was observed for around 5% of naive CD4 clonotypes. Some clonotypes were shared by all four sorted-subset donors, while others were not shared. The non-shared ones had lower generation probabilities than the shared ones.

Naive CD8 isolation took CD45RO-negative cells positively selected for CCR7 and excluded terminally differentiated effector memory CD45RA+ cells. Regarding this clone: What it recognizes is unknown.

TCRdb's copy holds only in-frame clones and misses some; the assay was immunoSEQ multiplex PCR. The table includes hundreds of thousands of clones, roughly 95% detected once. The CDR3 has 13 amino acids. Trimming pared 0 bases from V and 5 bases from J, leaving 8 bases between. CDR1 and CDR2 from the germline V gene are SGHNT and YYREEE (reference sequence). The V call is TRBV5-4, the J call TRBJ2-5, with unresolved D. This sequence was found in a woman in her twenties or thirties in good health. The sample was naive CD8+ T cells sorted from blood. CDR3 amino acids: CASSLVESETQYF. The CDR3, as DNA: TGTGCCAGCAGCTTGGTGGAGTCTGAGACCCAGTACTTC.